This T cell receptor (beta chain) was sequenced in a study of cytomegalovirus exposure and HLA in healthy donors. The study, taken as a whole, reports: Reports indicated that the classifier achieved high specificity and sensitivity in diagnosing cytomegalovirus status.

As concerns this clone: Its antigen is as yet unknown. Other DNA sequences of this sample code for an identical CDR3.

Primers for the PCR totalled 60 Vbeta and 13 Jbeta. TCRdb's table, derived via immunoSEQ multiplex PCR, lists solely in-frame clones and lacks some. There are over 95,000 clones in the sample; approximately 80% occur only once, and roughly 11% lies in the top ten. Germline V gene data show CDR1 as SQVTM and CDR2 as ANQGSEA. The CDR3 covers 13 residues. V gave up 3 bases and J gave up 0 bases, with 5 bases separating them. Sequencing input: PBMCs. This receptor was obtained from a man aged 40-49 years in good health and CMV-seropositive. V gene TRBV29-1 combines with J gene TRBJ2-2; unclear D gene. CDR3 protein: CSVEAANTGELFF. The CDR3 nucleotides read TGCAGCGTTGAGGCAGCGAACACCGGGGAGCTGTTTTTT.